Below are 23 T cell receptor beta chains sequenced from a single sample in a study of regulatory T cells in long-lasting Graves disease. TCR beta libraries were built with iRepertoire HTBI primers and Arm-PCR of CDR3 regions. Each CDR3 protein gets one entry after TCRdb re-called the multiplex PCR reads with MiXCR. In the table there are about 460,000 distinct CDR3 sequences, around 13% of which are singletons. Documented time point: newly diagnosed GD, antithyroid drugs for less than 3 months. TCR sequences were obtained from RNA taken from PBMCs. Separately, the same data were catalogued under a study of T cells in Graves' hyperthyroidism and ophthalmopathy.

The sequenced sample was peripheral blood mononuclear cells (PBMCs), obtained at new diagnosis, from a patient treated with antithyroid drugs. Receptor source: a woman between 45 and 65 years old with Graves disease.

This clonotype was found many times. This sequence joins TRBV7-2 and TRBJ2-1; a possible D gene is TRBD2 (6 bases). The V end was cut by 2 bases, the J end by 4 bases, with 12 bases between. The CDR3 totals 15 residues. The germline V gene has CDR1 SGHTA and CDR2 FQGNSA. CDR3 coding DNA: TGTGCCAGCAGCTTATTCTCTAGCGTTTACAATGAGCAGTTCTTC. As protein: CASSLFSSVYNEQFF.

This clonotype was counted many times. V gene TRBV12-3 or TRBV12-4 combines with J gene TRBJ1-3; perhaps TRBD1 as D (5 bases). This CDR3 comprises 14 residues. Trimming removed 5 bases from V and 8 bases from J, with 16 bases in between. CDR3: CASSLLTQAHTIYF. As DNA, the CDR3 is TGTGCCAGCAGTCTCTTAACACAGGCGCACACCATATATTTT.

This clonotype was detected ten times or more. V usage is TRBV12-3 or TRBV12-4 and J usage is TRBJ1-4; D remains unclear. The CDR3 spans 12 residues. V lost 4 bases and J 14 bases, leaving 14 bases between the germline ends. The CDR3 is CASSSRRGDLFF. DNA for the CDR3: TGTGCCAGCAGTTCCAGACGGGGTGATCTGTTTTTT.

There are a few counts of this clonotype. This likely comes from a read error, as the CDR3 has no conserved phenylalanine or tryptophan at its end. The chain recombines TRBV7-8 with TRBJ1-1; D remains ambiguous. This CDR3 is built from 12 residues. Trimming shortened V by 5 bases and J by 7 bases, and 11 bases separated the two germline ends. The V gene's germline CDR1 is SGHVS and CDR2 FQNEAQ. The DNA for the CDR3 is TGTGCCAGCAGCCCACCTGTCGATGAAGCTTTCCTT. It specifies CASSPPVDEAFL.

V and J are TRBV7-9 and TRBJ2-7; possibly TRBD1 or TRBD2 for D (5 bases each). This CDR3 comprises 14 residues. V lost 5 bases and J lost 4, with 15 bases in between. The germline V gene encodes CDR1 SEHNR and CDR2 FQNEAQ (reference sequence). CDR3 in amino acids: CASSDRDGGYEQYF. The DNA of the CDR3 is TGTGCCAGCAGCGACCGGGACGGTGGGTACGAGCAGTACTTC.

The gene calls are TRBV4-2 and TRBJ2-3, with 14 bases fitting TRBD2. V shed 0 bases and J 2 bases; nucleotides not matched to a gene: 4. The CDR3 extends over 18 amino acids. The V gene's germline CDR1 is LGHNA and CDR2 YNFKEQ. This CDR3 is CASSQETSGRAPTDTQYF. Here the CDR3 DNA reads TGTGCCAGCAGCCAAGAGACTAGCGGGAGGGCCCCCACAGATACGCAGTATTTT.

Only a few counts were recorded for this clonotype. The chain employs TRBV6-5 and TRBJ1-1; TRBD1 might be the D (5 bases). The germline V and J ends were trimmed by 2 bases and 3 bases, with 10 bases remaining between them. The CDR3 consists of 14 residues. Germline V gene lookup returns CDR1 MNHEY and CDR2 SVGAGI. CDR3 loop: CASSYEGRDTEAFF. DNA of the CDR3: TGTGCCAGCAGTTACGAGGGGCGGGACACTGAAGCTTTCTTT.

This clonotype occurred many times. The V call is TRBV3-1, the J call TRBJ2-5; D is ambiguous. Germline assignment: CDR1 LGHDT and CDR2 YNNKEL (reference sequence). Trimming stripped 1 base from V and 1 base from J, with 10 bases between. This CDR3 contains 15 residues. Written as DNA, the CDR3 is TGTGCCAGCAGCCAAGTCGTTGGAGCCCAAGAGACCCAGTACTTC. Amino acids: CASSQVVGAQETQYF.

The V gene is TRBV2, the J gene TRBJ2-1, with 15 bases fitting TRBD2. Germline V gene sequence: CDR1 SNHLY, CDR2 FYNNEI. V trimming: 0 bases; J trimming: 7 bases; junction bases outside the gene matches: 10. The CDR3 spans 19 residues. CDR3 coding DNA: TGTGCCAGCAGTGAAGCGGGAGGTGGGACTAGCGGGAGGCCGAATGAGCAGTTCTTC. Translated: CASSEAGGGTSGRPNEQFF.

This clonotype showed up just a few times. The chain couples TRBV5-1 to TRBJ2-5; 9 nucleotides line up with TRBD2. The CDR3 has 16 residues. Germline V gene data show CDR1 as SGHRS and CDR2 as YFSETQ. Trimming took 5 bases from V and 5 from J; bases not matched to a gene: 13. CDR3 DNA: TGCGCCAGCAGGGGGTTAGCGGGAGATCTTGCGGAGACCCAGTACTTC. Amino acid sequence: CASRGLAGDLAETQYF.

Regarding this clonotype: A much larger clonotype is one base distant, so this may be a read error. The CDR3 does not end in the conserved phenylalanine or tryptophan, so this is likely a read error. The CDR3 nucleotides are TGTGCCAGCTCACCCGGGCGGGAAGCTAACTATGGCTACACCTAC. It codes for CASSPGREANYGYTY. The genes are TRBV18 and TRBJ1-2, with D uncertain. The CDR3 loop spans 15 amino acids. Trimming shortened V by 3 bases and J by 0 bases, and 11 bases separated the two germline ends. The germline V gene encodes CDR1 KGHSH and CDR2 LQKENI.

The CDR3 spells CASSFPRGARPGTQYF. The DNA of the CDR3 is TGTGCCAGCAGCTTCCCCCGTGGGGCCCGGCCCGGTACGCAGTATTTT. The V and J genes are TRBV7-3 and TRBJ2-3; D is possibly TRBD1 (5 bases). The length of the CDR3 is 16 residues. CDR1 is SGHTA and CDR2 is FQGTGA in the germline V gene. The V gene lost 3 bases and the J gene lost 8 bases, with 21 bases spanning the gap.

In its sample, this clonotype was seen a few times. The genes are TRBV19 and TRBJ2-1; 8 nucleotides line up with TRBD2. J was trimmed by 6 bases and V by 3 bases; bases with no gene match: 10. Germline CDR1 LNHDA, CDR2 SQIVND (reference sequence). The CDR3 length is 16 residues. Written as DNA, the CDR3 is TGTGCCAGTAGTATGCTCAGCGGGAGTACTCCCAATGAGCAGTTCTTC. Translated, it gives CASSMLSGSTPNEQFF.

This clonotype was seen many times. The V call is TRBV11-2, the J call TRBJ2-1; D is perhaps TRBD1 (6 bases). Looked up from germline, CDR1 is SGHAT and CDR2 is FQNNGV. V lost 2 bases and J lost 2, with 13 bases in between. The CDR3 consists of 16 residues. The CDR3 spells CASSLFARTAYNEQFF. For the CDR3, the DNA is TGTGCCAGCAGCTTATTTGCGCGGACAGCCTACAATGAGCAGTTCTTC.

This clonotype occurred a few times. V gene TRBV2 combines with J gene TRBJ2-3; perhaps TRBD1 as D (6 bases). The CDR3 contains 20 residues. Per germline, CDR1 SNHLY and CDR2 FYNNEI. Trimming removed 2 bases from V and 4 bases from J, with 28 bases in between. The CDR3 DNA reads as TGTGCCAGCAGTGAATCCAGGGGTTTAGGGGACCCAAGGCGCGCAGATACGCAGTATTTT. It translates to CASSESRGLGDPRRADTQYF.

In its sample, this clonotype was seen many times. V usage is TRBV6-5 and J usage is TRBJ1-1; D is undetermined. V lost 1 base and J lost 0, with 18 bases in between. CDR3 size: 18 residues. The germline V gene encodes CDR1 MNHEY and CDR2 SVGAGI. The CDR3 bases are TGTGCCAGCAGTTACTACGGCTTCGGGAGGCACATGAACACTGAAGCTTTCTTT. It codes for CASSYYGFGRHMNTEAFF.

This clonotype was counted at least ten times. The CDR3 is CSAASLAVEHNEQFF. CDR3 in DNA: TGCAGTGCGGCCTCACTAGCGGTGGAACACAATGAGCAGTTCTTC. This sequence joins TRBV20-1 and TRBJ2-1, with 8 bases identical to TRBD2. J lost 5 bases, V lost 6 bases, and 12 bases had no gene match. The CDR3 runs 15 residues. CDR1 and CDR2 from the germline V gene are DFQATT and SNEGSKA (reference sequence).

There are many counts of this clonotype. The CDR3: CSAGVQTYNEQFF. In DNA, the CDR3 is TGCAGTGCCGGGGTTCAAACCTACAATGAGCAGTTCTTC. V and J are TRBV20-1 and TRBJ2-1, with D perhaps matching TRBD2 (5 bases). The V end lost 6 bases, the J end lost 2 bases, and 11 bases lay between the germline ends. The CDR3 totals 13 residues. Germline CDR1 and CDR2: DFQATT and SNEGSKA (reference sequence).

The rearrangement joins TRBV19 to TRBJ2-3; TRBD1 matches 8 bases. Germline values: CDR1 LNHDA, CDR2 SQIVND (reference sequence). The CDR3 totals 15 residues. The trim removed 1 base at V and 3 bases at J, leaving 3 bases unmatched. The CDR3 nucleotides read TGTGCCAGTAGTATAGGGGGACAGGTAACAGATACGCAGTATTTT. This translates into CASSIGGQVTDTQYF.

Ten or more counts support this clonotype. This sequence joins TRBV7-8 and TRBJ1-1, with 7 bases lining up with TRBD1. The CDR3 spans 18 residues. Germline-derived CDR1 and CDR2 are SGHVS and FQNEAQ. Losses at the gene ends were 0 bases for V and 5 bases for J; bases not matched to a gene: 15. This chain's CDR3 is CASSLAPALTGMTTEAFF. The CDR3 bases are TGTGCCAGCAGCTTAGCACCGGCTTTGACAGGGATGACGACTGAAGCTTTCTTT.

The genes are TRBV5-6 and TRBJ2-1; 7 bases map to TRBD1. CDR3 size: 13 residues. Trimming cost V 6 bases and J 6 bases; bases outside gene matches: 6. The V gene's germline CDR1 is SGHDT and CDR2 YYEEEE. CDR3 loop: CASKQGVCNEQFF. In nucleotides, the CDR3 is TGTGCCAGCAAGCAGGGGGTATGCAATGAGCAGTTCTTC.

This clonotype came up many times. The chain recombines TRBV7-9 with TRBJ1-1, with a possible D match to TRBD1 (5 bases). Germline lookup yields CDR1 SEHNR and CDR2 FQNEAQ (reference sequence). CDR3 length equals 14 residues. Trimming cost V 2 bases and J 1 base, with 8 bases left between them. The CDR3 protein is CASSLRGENTEAFF. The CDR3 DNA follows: TGTGCCAGCAGCTTAAGGGGTGAGAACACTGAAGCTTTCTTT.

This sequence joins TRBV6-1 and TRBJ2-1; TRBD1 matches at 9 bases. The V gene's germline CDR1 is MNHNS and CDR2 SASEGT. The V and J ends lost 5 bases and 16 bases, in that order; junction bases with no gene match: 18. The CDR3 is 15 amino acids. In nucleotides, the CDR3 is TGTGCCAGCAGTACCGAAACATTGGACAGGGGTTTTGGTTTCTTC. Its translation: CASSTETLDRGFGFF.